What follows are 25 T cell receptor beta chains derived from one specimen sequenced in a study of CD8 T cell repertoires and HIV-1 epitope variants. For these TCRs, the target antigens are not known. TCRdb's table, derived via immunoSEQ multiplex PCR, lists solely in-frame clones and lacks some. The sample yields thousands of clones, under 80% seen once. Source material: cultured CD8+ T cells derived from PBMCs. All receptors derive from a male donor with HIV.

The chain has TRBV19 and TRBJ1-5; perhaps TRBD1 as D (6 bases). Germline V gives CDR1 LNHDA, CDR2 SQIVND (reference sequence). The CDR3 sequence is 12 residues long. With 5 bases removed from V and 6 bases from J, the gap between germline ends came to 8 bases. The CDR3 sequence: CASSLGGQPQHF. For the CDR3, the DNA is TGTGCCAGTAGTCTAGGGGGTCAGCCCCAGCATTTT.

J is TRBJ2-5 and V is TRBV7-6; D is unclear. The DNA end is a closer match to TRBJ2-7, so the J assignment may be wrong. CDR3 length: 15 amino acids. Germline V lookup: CDR1 SGHVS, CDR2 FNYEAQ. The CDR3 reads CASSLEADSYYEQYF. The CDR3, as DNA: TGTGCCAGCAGCTTAGAGGCAGACTCCTACTACGAGCAGTACTTC.

The chain combines TRBV28 with TRBJ1-1; D is ambiguous. V was cut by 1 base and J by 9 bases, with 15 bases left in between. This CDR3 is built from 14 residues. Per the germline V gene, CDR1 is MDHEN and CDR2 is SYDVKM. The CDR3 reads CASSLSRVPAKAFF. For the CDR3, the DNA is TGTGCCAGCAGTTTATCTCGGGTCCCGGCAAAAGCTTTCTTT.

This clone was found a few times. This chain joins TRBV7-9 and TRBJ1-2; 7 bases are a match to TRBD1. The germline V gene has CDR1 SEHNR and CDR2 FQNEAQ (reference sequence). The CDR3 extends over 16 amino acids. Unmatched junction bases numbered 13, after V lost 5 bases and J lost 4 bases. The CDR3 loop is CASSETGQTKFYGYTF. The CDR3 DNA follows: TGTGCCAGCAGCGAAACGGGACAGACAAAATTCTATGGCTACACCTTC.

This clone was detected once. The chain has TRBV27 and TRBJ2-2, with 10 bases identical to TRBD2. The J segment lost 5 bases and the V segment lost 9 bases, leaving 6 bases of the junction unmatched. Germline V lookup: CDR1 MNHEY, CDR2 SMNVEV (reference sequence). The CDR3 extends over 14 amino acids. CDR3 protein: CASEPSGRTGELFF. CDR3 DNA: TGTGCCAGTGAGCCTAGCGGGAGAACCGGGGAGCTGTTTTTT.

This clone was observed a few times. The V and J genes are TRBV7-8 and TRBJ2-1; perhaps TRBD1 as D (6 bases). The CDR3 covers 14 residues. Trimming cost V 5 bases and J 6 bases, with 14 bases left between them. In germline, CDR1 is SGHVS, CDR2 FQNEAQ. In nucleotides, the CDR3 is TGTGCCAGCAGCCGGTGGGACACCCCCAATGAGCAGTTCTTC. Amino acid sequence: CASSRWDTPNEQFF.

The chain uses TRBV28 and TRBJ2-7; possible D gene TRBD1, 5 bases. There are 17 residues in the CDR3. Trimming cost V 3 bases and J 0 bases, with 18 bases left between them. Germline V lookup: CDR1 MDHEN, CDR2 SYDVKM. The CDR3 here is CASSFGTEGVDSYEQYF. The CDR3 DNA reads TGTGCCAGCAGTTTCGGTACCGAAGGGGTCGACTCCTACGAGCAGTACTTC.

The V and J genes are TRBV28 and TRBJ2-7; 7 bases are a match to TRBD1. Germline V gene data show CDR1 as MDHEN and CDR2 as SYDVKM. The CDR3 is 15 amino acids. V gave up 5 bases and J gave up 0 bases; unmatched junction bases: 7. As DNA, the CDR3 is TGTGCCAGCAGTCCCGGGACAGCTAGCTCCTACGAGCAGTACTTC. This sequence encodes CASSPGTASSYEQYF.

There are a few counts of this clone. CDR3 sequence (DNA): TGTGCCAGCAGCTTGGGGGACAGGGGGACCAAAAACATTCAGTACTTC. Amino acid sequence: CASSLGDRGTKNIQYF. The chain uses TRBV5-4 and TRBJ2-4, with TRBD1 matching over 11 bases. Germline V gives CDR1 SGHNT, CDR2 YYREEE (reference sequence). With 0 bases clipped from V and 2 bases from J, the junction kept 1 base outside the gene matches. CDR3 length equals 16 residues.

The genes are TRBV7-2 and TRBJ1-2; a possible D gene is TRBD1 (6 bases). CDR1 SGHTA and CDR2 FQGNSA come from the germline V gene. The CDR3 sequence is 15 residues long. The V gene lost 5 bases and the J gene lost 2 bases, with 15 bases spanning the gap. CDR3 amino acids: CASSPGQGGNYGYTF. CDR3 DNA: TGTGCCAGCAGCCCCGGGCAAGGGGGGAACTATGGCTACACCTTC.

The chain has TRBV5-1 and TRBJ2-2; 7 bases line up with TRBD1. The CDR3 is made up of 14 amino acids. The germline V gene has CDR1 SGHRS and CDR2 YFSETQ. Unmatched junction bases numbered 2, after V lost 2 bases and J lost 4 bases. In DNA form, the CDR3 reads TGCGCCAGCAGCTTTTCAGGGGGCACCGGGGAGCTGTTTTTT. This translates into CASSFSGGTGELFF.

The chain uses TRBV4-3 and TRBJ2-1, with D perhaps matching TRBD1 (7 bases). The length of the CDR3 is 17 residues. V was trimmed by 4 bases and J by 6 bases, leaving 22 bases between them. The V gene's germline CDR1 is LGHNA and CDR2 YSLEER. The CDR3 is CASSPINGGGGFNEQFF. The CDR3 DNA is TGCGCCAGCAGCCCCATAAATGGAGGGGGCGGGTTCAATGAGCAGTTCTTC.

V usage is TRBV4-3 and J usage is TRBJ2-1, with D possibly TRBD2 on 5 matching bases. Trimming stripped 1 base from V and 8 bases from J, with 21 bases between. The CDR3 is made up of 17 amino acids. Germline lookup yields CDR1 LGHNA and CDR2 YSLEER. The CDR3: CASSQAPLPLDLDEQFF. As DNA, the CDR3 is TGCGCCAGCAGCCAAGCCCCCCTACCACTAGATCTAGATGAGCAGTTCTTC.

The chain uses TRBV7-8 and TRBJ2-7; D may be TRBD2 (6 bases). The CDR3 length is 14 residues. Between the trimmed V and J ends, which lost 5 bases and 3 bases, there was a span of 14 bases. Germline values: CDR1 SGHVS, CDR2 FQNEAQ. The CDR3 DNA reads as TGTGCCAGCAGCCCAAGGGCGGGGCACTACGAGCAGTACTTC. Translating gives CASSPRAGHYEQYF.

The V and J genes are TRBV13 and TRBJ2-7, with TRBD1 as a possible D gene (5 bases). V was trimmed by 3 bases and J by 7 bases, leaving 16 bases between them. The length of the CDR3 is 14 residues. Germline CDR1 PRHDT, CDR2 FYEKMQ (reference sequence). CDR3 bases: TGTGCCAGCAGCTTCTCGGACATCTCGAGGGAGCAGTACTTC. Translation: CASSFSDISREQYF.

The CDR3 nucleotides read TGTGCCAGCAGCTTAACCCCGGGACTAGCGGTATTATATACGCAGTATTTT. Protein product: CASSLTPGLAVLYTQYF. The chain joins TRBV7-2 to TRBJ2-3, with 11 nucleotides matching TRBD2. After removal of 2 bases from V and 7 bases from J, the junction contained 11 bases not matched to a gene. This CDR3 has 17 residues. Germline-derived CDR1 and CDR2 are SGHTA and FQGNSA.

This sequence joins TRBV6-5 and TRBJ2-3, with D possibly being TRBD2 (6 bases). CDR3 size: 14 residues. Germline-derived CDR1 and CDR2 are MNHEY and SVGAGI. V was pared by 8 bases and J by 0 bases, with 12 bases between. The CDR3 bases are TGTGCCAGCGCTCGGGGGTCTAGCACAGATACGCAGTATTTT. This gives the protein CASARGSSTDTQYF.

This clone occurred a few times. The chain couples TRBV6-9 to TRBJ2-3; 11 bases map to TRBD1. Losses at the gene ends were 6 bases for V and 5 bases for J; bases not matched to a gene: 10. The germline gives CDR1 MNHGY, CDR2 SVAAGI. The CDR3 runs to 16 residues. CDR3 bases: TGTGCCAGCAGGGACTCGGACAGGGGGCAGGGAGATACGCAGTATTTT. Translated: CASRDSDRGQGDTQYF.

The chain carries TRBV5-4 and TRBJ2-7, with 11 bases lining up with TRBD2. J lost 4 bases, V lost 4 bases, and 4 bases had no gene match. This CDR3 is built from 14 residues. The germline CDR1 and CDR2 sequences are SGHNT and YYREEE (reference sequence). Written as DNA, the CDR3 is TGTGCCAGCAGCGTAACTAGCGGGAGATACGAGCAGTACTTC. This sequence encodes CASSVTSGRYEQYF.

The rearrangement links TRBV15 to TRBJ1-2; possible D gene TRBD1, 5 bases. This CDR3 is 13 amino acids long. V lost 2 bases, J lost 3 bases, and 7 bases lay in between. Germline CDR1 is LNHNV and CDR2 is YYDKDF (reference sequence). This chain's CDR3 is CATSRRGDYGYTF. Here the CDR3 DNA reads TGTGCCACCAGCAGACGGGGGGACTATGGCTACACCTTC.

V gene TRBV27 combines with J gene TRBJ1-2, with unresolved D. Deletions cut 6 bases from V and 0 bases from J, with 8 bases between. Germline CDR1 is MNHEY and CDR2 is SMNVEV (reference sequence). CDR3 length equals 13 residues. CDR3 DNA: TGTGCCAGCAGCACTACGGCTAACTATGGCTACACCTTC. Amino acid sequence: CASSTTANYGYTF.

V gene TRBV5-1 combines with J gene TRBJ1-3, with D possibly TRBD1 on 6 matching bases. CDR1 and CDR2 (germline): SGHRS, YFSETQ. V was clipped by 0 bases and J by 1 base, with 20 bases between them. CDR3 length: 19 residues. As DNA, the CDR3 is TGCGCCAGCAGCTTGGGGGGACAAGGCCAGAGGGAATCTGGAAACACCATATATTTT. Translating gives CASSLGGQGQRESGNTIYF.

The chain combines TRBV29-1 with TRBJ2-1; 9 bases agree with TRBD2. Unmatched junction bases numbered 7, after V lost 1 base and J lost 0 bases. The CDR3 loop spans 17 amino acids. Germline CDR1 reads SQVTM; CDR2 reads ANQGSEA. The CDR3, as DNA: TGCAGCGTTGAAGGGGAGCTAGCGGGGAGCTCCTACAATGAGCAGTTCTTC. The encoded protein is CSVEGELAGSSYNEQFF.

This sequence joins TRBV5-4 and TRBJ2-7; D gene unclear. The V gene lost 0 bases and the J gene lost 5 bases, with 6 bases spanning the gap. Germline CDR1 and CDR2: SGHNT and YYREEE (reference sequence). The CDR3 has 12 residues. The CDR3 sequence is CASSLERHEQYF. Here the CDR3 DNA reads TGTGCCAGCAGCTTGGAAAGGCACGAGCAGTACTTC. Supplemented by reference TRBV5-4 and TRBJ2-7, the full variable domain reads ETGVTQSPTHLIKTRGQQVTLRCSSQSGHNTVSWYQQALGQGPQFIFQYYREEENGRGNFPPRFSGLQFPNYSSELNVNALELDDSALYLCASSLERHEQYFGPGTRLTVT.

V is TRBV28 and J is TRBJ1-1, with D hard to call. The CDR3 totals 12 residues. V was clipped by 7 bases and J by 4 bases, with 10 bases between them. Germline V gene lookup returns CDR1 MDHEN and CDR2 SYDVKM. CDR3 coding DNA: TGTGCCAGCACCCAGTGGGGCACTGAAGCTTTCTTT. Translated, it gives CASTQWGTEAFF.